The source of this T cell receptor (beta chain) is a study of T cells in Graves' hyperthyroidism and ophthalmopathy. Study-level findings and limits: The model predicted ophthalmopathy a median around six months before onset.

RNA transcripts yielded amplified TCR beta CDR3 regions. The TCR CDR3 was amplified in a first-round RT-PCR using the HTBI primer set. One entry per CDR3 protein results from TCRdb running MiXCR on the multiplex PCR reads. Among 300,000 to 400,000 distinct CDR3 sequences listed, 21% were seen once. Germline loops: CDR1 SGHVS, CDR2 FQNEAQ. The CDR3 covers 11 residues. J lost 12 bases, V lost 4 bases, and 6 bases had no gene match. Details on this clonotype: Its specificity is unknown.

When ophthalmopathy did not progress within 18 months, Graves' hyperthyroidism was considered stable. The chain uses TRBV7-8 and TRBJ2-7; 7 bases align to TRBD1. The clonotype originates from a woman aged 45-60 years with Graves' hyperthyroidism. The source material was blood. As DNA, the CDR3 is TGTGCCAGCAGCTCTCTCGGGACAGCGTACTTC. Protein: CASSSLGTAYF.